These 19 T cell receptor beta chains share one sample of origin, sequenced in a study of response to subunit inactivated influenza vaccine (dated by TCRdb to 2017 to 2018). The library was obtained by RT-PCR. The sequencer listed for this sample is Illumina HiSeq 2500. TCRdb passed the public sequencing reads through fastp at Q25 and MiXCR, retaining productive beta sequences. Entries that share a CDR3 protein sequence are merged under the most common genes and DNA. In all, the sample holds almost 600,000 distinct CDR3 sequences, and around 15% of those were seen once. The top ten clonotypes cover 11% of the sample. The sample was PBMCs from blood, taken roughly 12 days after vaccination. Receptors originate from a man aged 45-60 years who received an inactivated influenza vaccine. Donor details come from another sample of the same person, matched by shared clones.

The rearrangement uses TRBV4-2 and TRBJ1-5; 8 nucleotides line up with TRBD1. CDR1 and CDR2 (germline): LGHNA, YNFKEQ. CDR3 length equals 16 residues. J was trimmed by 9 bases and V by 1 base; bases with no gene match: 11. The chain's CDR3 is CASSQGWTGNEGPQHF. CDR3 DNA: TGTGCCAGCAGCCAAGGTTGGACAGGGAACGAAGGGCCCCAGCATTTT.

This clonotype was detected a few times. The chain combines TRBV7-9 with TRBJ2-7; 9 bases fit TRBD1. The CDR3 spans 16 residues. The V gene's germline CDR1 is SEHNR and CDR2 FQNEAQ (reference sequence). Trimming cost V 3 bases and J 0 bases; bases outside gene matches: 6. The CDR3 bases are TGTGCCAGCAGCTTTCTCGGGACAGGGCTCTCCTACGAGCAGTACTTC. Its protein product is CASSFLGTGLSYEQYF.

The rearrangement uses TRBV12-5 and TRBJ1-5; TRBD1 is a possible D gene (5 bases). The length of the CDR3 is 14 residues. Germline-derived CDR1 and CDR2 are LGHNT and FRNRAP. V lost 7 bases and J lost 7, with 17 bases in between. DNA for the CDR3: TGTGCTAGTGCTCTGGGGGGTGAAAAACAGCCCCAGCATTTT. Protein sequence: CASALGGEKQPQHF.

The chain has TRBV24-1 and TRBJ2-5; 10 bases agree with TRBD1. With V trimmed by 2 bases and J by 4 bases, 12 bases remained unmatched. The CDR3 spans 18 residues. Germline values: CDR1 KGHDR, CDR2 SFDVKD. The CDR3 sequence: CATSDWASGTGVRETQYF. As DNA, the CDR3 is TGTGCCACCAGTGATTGGGCCTCGGGGACAGGGGTAAGAGAGACCCAGTACTTC.

This clonotype occurred a few times. The chain recombines TRBV29-1 with TRBJ1-2, with D perhaps matching TRBD1 (5 bases). Germline V gene data show CDR1 as SQVTM and CDR2 as ANQGSEA. The CDR3 loop spans 14 amino acids. V was shortened by 3 bases and J by 4 bases, with 15 bases between the two germline ends. The CDR3 DNA reads as TGCAGCGTTGACAATCCAGGGAATATCTATGGCTACACCTTC. It yields the protein CSVDNPGNIYGYTF.

Notes on this clonotype: A much bigger clone sits one base away, suggesting this may be a read error. This chain joins TRBV5-1 and TRBJ2-3; 13 positions match TRBD2. There are 16 residues in the CDR3. In germline, CDR1 is SGHRS, CDR2 YFSETQ. V shed 2 bases, J shed 8 bases, and the junction held 8 bases outside the gene matches. Here the CDR3 reads CASSLELAGGPGTQYF. DNA of the CDR3: TGCGCCAGCAGCTTAGAACTAGCGGGGGGGCCAGGTACGCAGTATTTT.

This clonotype was detected only a few times. The chain couples TRBV12-3 or TRBV12-4 to TRBJ2-2; D perhaps matches TRBD2 (5 bases). Trimming removed 6 bases at V and 0 bases at J, with 14 bases between. The CDR3 has 16 residues. The CDR3 DNA sequence: TGTGCCAGCAGCTCCGGACTCCTGGCGAACACCGGGGAGCTGTTTTTT. This encodes CASSSGLLANTGELFF.

This clonotype turned up a few times. The chain carries TRBV12-3 or TRBV12-4 and TRBJ1-2; 7 nucleotides agree with TRBD1. After removal of 6 bases from V and 5 bases from J, the junction contained 3 bases not matched to a gene. The CDR3 spans 12 residues. Here the CDR3 DNA reads TGTGCCAGCAGATCGGGACAGTATGGCTACACCTTC. Its translation: CASRSGQYGYTF.

The genes are TRBV28 and TRBJ2-7; D uncertain. Germline V gives CDR1 MDHEN, CDR2 SYDVKM. Trimming took 5 bases from V and 4 from J, leaving 15 bases between them. The CDR3 contains 14 residues. The CDR3 DNA follows: TGTGCCAGCAGTCTCTTATATCGGCTTTACGAGCAGTACTTC. Translated, it gives CASSLLYRLYEQYF.

This clonotype was seen more than once but under ten times. The chain joins TRBV7-2 to TRBJ2-7, with 8 bases matching TRBD1. Losses at the gene ends were 5 bases for V and 2 bases for J; bases not matched to a gene: 8. The CDR3 loop spans 15 amino acids. From germline, CDR1 is SGHTA and CDR2 FQGNSA. The CDR3 region has the DNA TGTGCCAGCAGCCGCCGGACAGGGACTCCCTACGAGCAGTACTTC. The encoded protein is CASSRRTGTPYEQYF.

The rearrangement uses TRBV7-9 and TRBJ2-7; D not certain. The V end lost 2 bases, the J end lost 2 bases, and 13 bases lay between the germline ends. CDR1 is SEHNR and CDR2 is FQNEAQ in the germline V gene (reference sequence). The CDR3 consists of 15 residues. CDR3 nucleotides: TGTGCCAGCAGCTTAACCGCGGCGGCCACCTACGAGCAGTACTTC. Amino acids: CASSLTAAATYEQYF.

The chain employs TRBV19 and TRBJ1-6, with D unresolved. The V and J ends lost 4 bases and 8 bases respectively, with 6 bases between them. Germline loops: CDR1 LNHDA, CDR2 SQIVND (reference sequence). The CDR3 sequence is 12 residues long. CDR3 DNA sequence: TGTGCCAGTAGTAGGGCAGATTCACCCCTCCACTTT. The encoded protein is CASSRADSPLHF.

V usage is TRBV7-9 and J usage is TRBJ1-1; D may be TRBD1 (6 bases). Trimming pared 4 bases from V and 11 bases from J, leaving 17 bases between. This CDR3 spans 13 amino acids. Germline V gene data show CDR1 as SEHNR and CDR2 as FQNEAQ (reference sequence). Written as DNA, the CDR3 is TGTGCCAGCAGCTCGACAGGAACCTCAGCGGCTTTCTTT. It specifies CASSSTGTSAAFF.

J is TRBJ2-7 and V is TRBV30, with TRBD2 identical over 7 bases. The CDR3 covers 12 residues. V dropped 1 base and J dropped 5; count of bases not matched to a gene: 2. CDR1 is GTSNPN and CDR2 is SVGIG in the germline V gene (reference sequence). DNA of the CDR3: TGTGCCTGGAGTGGGACTAGGGACGAGCAGTACTTC. Its translation: CAWSGTRDEQYF.

This sequence joins TRBV27 and TRBJ2-1, with 12 bases matching TRBD2. The germline gives CDR1 MNHEY, CDR2 SMNVEV (reference sequence). V shed 8 bases and J 6 bases; nucleotides not matched to a gene: 11. This CDR3 has 16 residues. Here the CDR3 DNA reads TGTGCCAGCGCCGGACTAGCGGGAAACCAGCGCAATGAGCAGTTCTTC. This gives the protein CASAGLAGNQRNEQFF.

The chain uses TRBV5-6 and TRBJ1-1; D unclear. The germline V gene encodes CDR1 SGHDT and CDR2 YYEEEE. Trimming took off 0 bases at V and 7 bases at J, with 10 bases between the two ends. There are 13 residues in the CDR3. In DNA form, the CDR3 reads TGTGCCAGCAGCTTGGGAGCCCGGAGTGAAGCTTTCTTT. Translation gives CASSLGARSEAFF. Full variable domain (outside the CDR3, taken from reference TRBV5-6 and TRBJ1-1): DAGVTQSPTHLIKTRGQQVTLRCSPKSGHDTVSWYQQALGQGPQFIFQYYEEEERQRGNFPDRFSGHQFPNYSSELNVNALLLGDSALYLCASSLGARSEAFFGQGTRLTVV.

The sample holds one count of this clonotype. The rearrangement uses TRBV7-9 and TRBJ2-2, with 7 bases aligning to TRBD1. V gave up 8 bases and J gave up 4 bases; unmatched junction bases: 7. This CDR3 is built from 14 residues. Germline-derived CDR1 and CDR2 are SEHNR and FQNEAQ (reference sequence). CDR3 DNA: TGTGCCAGCGGAGTGCAGGGGGTCACCGGGGAGCTGTTTTTT. It is translated as CASGVQGVTGELFF.

This clonotype occurred a few times. J is TRBJ2-7 and V is TRBV4-1; 8 nucleotides align to TRBD1. CDR1 and CDR2 (germline): MGHRA, YSYEKL. The length of the CDR3 is 16 residues. Trimming removed 1 base from V and 2 bases from J; junction bases left unmatched: 7. The CDR3 region is CASSQVAGQGTYEQYF. CDR3 sequence (DNA): TGCGCCAGCAGCCAAGTCGCAGGACAGGGTACCTACGAGCAGTACTTC.

This clonotype was seen many times. The chain couples TRBV9 to TRBJ1-1; perhaps TRBD1 as D (5 bases). V was trimmed by 0 bases and J by 1 base, leaving 10 bases between them. The CDR3 consists of 15 residues. CDR1 and CDR2 (germline): SGDLS, YYNGEE. CDR3 amino acids: CASSVVAGPNTEAFF. In DNA, the CDR3 is TGTGCCAGCAGCGTAGTGGCAGGGCCGAACACTGAAGCTTTCTTT.